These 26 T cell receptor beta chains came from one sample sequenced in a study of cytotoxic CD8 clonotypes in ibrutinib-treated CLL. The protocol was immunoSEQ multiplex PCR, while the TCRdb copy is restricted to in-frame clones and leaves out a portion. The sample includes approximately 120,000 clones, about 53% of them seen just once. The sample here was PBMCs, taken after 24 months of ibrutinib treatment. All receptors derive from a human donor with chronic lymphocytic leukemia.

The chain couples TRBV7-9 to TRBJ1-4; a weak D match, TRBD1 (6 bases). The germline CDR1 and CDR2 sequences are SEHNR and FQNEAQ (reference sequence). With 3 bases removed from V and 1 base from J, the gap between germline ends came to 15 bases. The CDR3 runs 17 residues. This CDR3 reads CASSFRGSRGTNEKLFF. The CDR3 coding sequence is TGTGCCAGCAGCTTCAGGGGTTCACGTGGAACTAATGAAAAACTGTTTTTT.

This CDR3 reads CASSEQWGQGANEQFF. CDR3 in DNA: TGTGCCAGCAGCGAGCAGTGGGGACAGGGGGCAAATGAGCAGTTCTTC. The V gene is TRBV11-2, the J gene TRBJ2-1, with 12 positions matching TRBD1. V lost 5 bases to trimming and J lost 7 bases; unmatched junction nucleotides: 9. Germline V lookup: CDR1 SGHAT, CDR2 FQNNGV. This CDR3 is 16 amino acids long.

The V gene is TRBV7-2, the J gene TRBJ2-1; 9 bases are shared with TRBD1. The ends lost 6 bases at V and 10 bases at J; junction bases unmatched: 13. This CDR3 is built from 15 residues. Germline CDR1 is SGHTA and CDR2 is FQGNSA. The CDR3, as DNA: TGTGCCAGCAGTTCTAACCTACAGGGGGCGCGGGAGCAGTTCTTC. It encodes CASSSNLQGAREQFF.

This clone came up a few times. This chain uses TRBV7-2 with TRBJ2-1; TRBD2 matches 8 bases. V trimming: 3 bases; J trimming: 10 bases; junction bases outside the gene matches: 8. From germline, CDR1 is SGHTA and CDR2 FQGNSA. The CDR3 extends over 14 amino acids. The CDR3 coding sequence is TGTGCCAGCAGCTTCGAGCGGGGGTCAAGGGAGCAGTTCTTC. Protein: CASSFERGSREQFF.

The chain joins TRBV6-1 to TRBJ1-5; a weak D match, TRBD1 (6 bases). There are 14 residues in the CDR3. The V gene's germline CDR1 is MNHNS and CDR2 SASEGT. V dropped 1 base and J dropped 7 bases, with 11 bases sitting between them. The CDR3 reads CASSEVGGQQPQHF. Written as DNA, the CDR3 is TGTGCCAGCAGTGAAGTGGGGGGACAACAGCCCCAGCATTTT.

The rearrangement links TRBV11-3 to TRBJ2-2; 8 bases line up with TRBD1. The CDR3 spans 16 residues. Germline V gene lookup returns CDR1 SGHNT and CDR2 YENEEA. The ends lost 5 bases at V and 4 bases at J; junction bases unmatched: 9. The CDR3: CASSPPTGATTGELFF. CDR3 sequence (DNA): TGTGCCAGCAGCCCACCGACAGGGGCGACCACCGGGGAGCTGTTTTTT.

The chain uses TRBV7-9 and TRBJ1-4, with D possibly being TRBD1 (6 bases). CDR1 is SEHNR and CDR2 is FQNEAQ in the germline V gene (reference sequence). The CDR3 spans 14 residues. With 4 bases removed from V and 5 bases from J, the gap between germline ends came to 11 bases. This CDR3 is CASSSDRLNEKLFF. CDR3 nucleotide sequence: TGTGCCAGCAGCTCCGACAGGCTCAATGAAAAACTGTTTTTT.

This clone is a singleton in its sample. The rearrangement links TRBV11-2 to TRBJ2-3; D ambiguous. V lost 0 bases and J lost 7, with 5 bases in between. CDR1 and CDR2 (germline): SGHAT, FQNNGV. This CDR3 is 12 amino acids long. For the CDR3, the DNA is TGTGCCAGCAGCTTAGATCGCTATACGCAGTATTTT. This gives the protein CASSLDRYTQYF.

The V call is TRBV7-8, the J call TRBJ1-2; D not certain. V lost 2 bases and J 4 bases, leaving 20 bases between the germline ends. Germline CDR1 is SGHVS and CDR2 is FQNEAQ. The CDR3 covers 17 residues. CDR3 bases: TGTGCCAGCAGCTTATTTCAGGCAGGCCCGGCGACCTATGGCTACACCTTC. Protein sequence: CASSLFQAGPATYGYTF.

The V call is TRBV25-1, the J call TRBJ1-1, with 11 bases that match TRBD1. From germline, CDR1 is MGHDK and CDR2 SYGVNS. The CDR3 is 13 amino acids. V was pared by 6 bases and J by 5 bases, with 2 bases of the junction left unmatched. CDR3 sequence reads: CASRGQGGTEAFF. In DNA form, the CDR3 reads TGTGCCAGCAGGGGACAGGGGGGGACTGAAGCTTTCTTT.

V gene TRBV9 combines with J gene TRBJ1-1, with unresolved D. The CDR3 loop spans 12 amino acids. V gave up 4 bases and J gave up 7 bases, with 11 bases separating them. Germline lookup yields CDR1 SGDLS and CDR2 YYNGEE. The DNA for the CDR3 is TGTGCCAGCAGCCATAGAGATGTTGAAGCTTTCTTT. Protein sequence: CASSHRDVEAFF.

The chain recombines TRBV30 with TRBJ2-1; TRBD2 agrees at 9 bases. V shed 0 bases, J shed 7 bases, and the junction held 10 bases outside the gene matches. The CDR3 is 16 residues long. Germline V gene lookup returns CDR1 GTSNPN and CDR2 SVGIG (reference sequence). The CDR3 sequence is CAWSVPSAGGFNEQFF. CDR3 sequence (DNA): TGTGCCTGGAGTGTACCATCAGCGGGGGGATTTAATGAGCAGTTCTTC. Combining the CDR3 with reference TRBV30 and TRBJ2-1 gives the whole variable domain SQTIHQWPATLVQPVGSPLSLECTVEGTSNPNLYWYRQAAGRGLQLLFYSVGIGQISSEVPQNLSASRPQDRQFILSSKKLLLSDSGFYLCAWSVPSAGGFNEQFFGPGTRLTVL.

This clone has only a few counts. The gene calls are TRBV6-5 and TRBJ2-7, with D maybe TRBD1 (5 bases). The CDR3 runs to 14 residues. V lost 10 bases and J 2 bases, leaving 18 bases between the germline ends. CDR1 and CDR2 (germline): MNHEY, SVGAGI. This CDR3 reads CATNRVRAPYEQYF. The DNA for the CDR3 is TGTGCCACAAACCGGGTCAGGGCCCCCTACGAGCAGTACTTC.

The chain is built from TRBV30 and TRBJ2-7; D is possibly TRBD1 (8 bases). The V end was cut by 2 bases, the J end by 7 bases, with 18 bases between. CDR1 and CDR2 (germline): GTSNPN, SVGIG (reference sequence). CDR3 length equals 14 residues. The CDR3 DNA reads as TGTGCCTGGAGTATCCGACAGGGGCGGGGGGAGCAGTACTTC. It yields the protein CAWSIRQGRGEQYF.

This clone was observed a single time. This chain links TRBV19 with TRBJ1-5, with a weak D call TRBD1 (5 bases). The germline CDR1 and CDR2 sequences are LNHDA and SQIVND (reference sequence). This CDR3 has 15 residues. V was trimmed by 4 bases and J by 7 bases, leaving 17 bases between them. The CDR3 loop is CASSTSGARGQPQHF. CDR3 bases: TGTGCCAGTAGTACCTCTGGGGCCCGGGGGCAGCCCCAGCATTTT.

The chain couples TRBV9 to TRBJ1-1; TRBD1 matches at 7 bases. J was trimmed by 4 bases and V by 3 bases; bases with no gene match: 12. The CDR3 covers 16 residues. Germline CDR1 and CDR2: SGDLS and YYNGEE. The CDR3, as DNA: TGTGCCAGCAGCGGATTTAGACAGGGTGGGGGCACTGAAGCTTTCTTT. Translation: CASSGFRQGGGTEAFF.

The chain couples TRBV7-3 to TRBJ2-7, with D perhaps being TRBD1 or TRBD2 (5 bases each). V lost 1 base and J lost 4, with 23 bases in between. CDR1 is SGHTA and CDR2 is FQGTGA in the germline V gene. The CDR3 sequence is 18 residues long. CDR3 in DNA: TGTGCCAGCAGCTTAAGGCGGCGAGGGGCCGTAGCCTTTTACGAGCAGTACTTC. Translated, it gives CASSLRRRGAVAFYEQYF.

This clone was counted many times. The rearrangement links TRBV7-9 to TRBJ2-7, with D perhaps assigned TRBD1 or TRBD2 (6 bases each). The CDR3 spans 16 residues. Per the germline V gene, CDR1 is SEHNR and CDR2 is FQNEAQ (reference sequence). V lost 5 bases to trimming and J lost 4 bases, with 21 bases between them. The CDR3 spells CASSEKRGQPKYEQYF. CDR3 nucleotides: TGTGCCAGCAGCGAGAAACGGGGGCAGCCCAAATACGAGCAGTACTTC.

In DNA, the CDR3 is TGTGCCAGCATCCCCCGATATTCTGGAGACACTGAAGCTTTCTTT. Translating gives CASIPRYSGDTEAFF. V and J are TRBV6-6 and TRBJ1-1, with no clear D. Germline CDR1 MNHNY, CDR2 SVGAGI (reference sequence). The CDR3 totals 15 residues. Trimming pared 7 bases from V and 3 bases from J, leaving 18 bases between.

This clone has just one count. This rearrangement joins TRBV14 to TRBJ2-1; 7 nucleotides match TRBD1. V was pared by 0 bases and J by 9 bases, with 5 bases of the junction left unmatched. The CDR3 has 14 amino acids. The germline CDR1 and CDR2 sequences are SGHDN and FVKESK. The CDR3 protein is CASSQDQGVGEQFF. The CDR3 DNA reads TGTGCCAGCAGCCAAGACCAGGGGGTTGGTGAGCAGTTCTTC.

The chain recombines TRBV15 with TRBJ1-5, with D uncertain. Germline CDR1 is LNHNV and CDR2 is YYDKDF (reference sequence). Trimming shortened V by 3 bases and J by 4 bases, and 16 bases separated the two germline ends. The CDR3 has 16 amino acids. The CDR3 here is CATSSHRGLVNQPQHF. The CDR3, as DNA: TGTGCCACCAGCAGTCATCGGGGATTGGTTAATCAGCCCCAGCATTTT.

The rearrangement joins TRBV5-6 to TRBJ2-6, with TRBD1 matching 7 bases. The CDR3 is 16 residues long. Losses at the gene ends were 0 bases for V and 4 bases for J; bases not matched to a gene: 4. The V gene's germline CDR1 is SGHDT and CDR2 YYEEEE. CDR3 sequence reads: CASSLEGAEGANVLTF. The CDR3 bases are TGTGCCAGCAGCTTGGAGGGGGCGGAAGGGGCCAACGTCCTGACTTTC.

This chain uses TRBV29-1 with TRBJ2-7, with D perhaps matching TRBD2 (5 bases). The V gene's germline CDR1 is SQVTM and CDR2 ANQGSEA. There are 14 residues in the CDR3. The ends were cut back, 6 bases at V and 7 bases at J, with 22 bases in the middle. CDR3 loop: CSVEKDVHSGEQYF. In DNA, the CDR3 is TGCAGCGTGGAGAAGGACGTCCATTCGGGGGAGCAGTACTTC.

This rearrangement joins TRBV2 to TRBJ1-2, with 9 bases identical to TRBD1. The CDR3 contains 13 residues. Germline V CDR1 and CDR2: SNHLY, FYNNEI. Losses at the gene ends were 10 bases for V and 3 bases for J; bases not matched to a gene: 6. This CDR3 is CATGGQGDYGYTF. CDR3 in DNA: TGTGCCACCGGGGGACAGGGTGACTATGGCTACACCTTC.

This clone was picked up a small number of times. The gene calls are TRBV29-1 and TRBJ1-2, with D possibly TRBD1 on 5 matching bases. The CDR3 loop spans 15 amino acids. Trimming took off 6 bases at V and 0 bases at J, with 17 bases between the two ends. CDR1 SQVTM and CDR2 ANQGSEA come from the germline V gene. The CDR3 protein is CSVLGTDVTNYGYTF. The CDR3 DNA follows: TGCAGCGTCCTCGGGACGGACGTTACTAACTATGGCTACACCTTC. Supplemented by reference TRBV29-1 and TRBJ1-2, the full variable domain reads SAVISQKPSRDICQRGTSLTIQCQVDSQVTMMFWYRQQPGQSLTLIATANQGSEATYESGFVIDKFPISRPNLTFSTLTVSNMSPEDSSIYLCSVLGTDVTNYGYTFGSGTRLTVV.

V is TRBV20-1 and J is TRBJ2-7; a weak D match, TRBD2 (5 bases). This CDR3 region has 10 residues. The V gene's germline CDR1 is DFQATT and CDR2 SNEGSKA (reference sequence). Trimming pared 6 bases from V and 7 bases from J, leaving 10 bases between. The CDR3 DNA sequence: TGCAGTGCAGGGAGTCGTGAGCAGTACTTC. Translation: CSAGSREQYF.